This entry concerns a single T cell receptor beta chain. Other DNA sequences in this sample translate to the same CDR3. This record comes from a study of blood T cell repertoires in COVID-19. Overall study context: COVID-19 samples collected from the United States, Italy and Spain covered acute and convalescent phases. T cells, B-cell-depleted T cells, or PBMCs provided the cDNA or gDNA that served as material.

In the original processing: The authors estimated nucleated cell counts from reference gene primer amplification. Generated by immunoSEQ multiplex PCR, the TCRdb table keeps only in-frame clones and is missing some. The V and J calls and the clone size are those of that table, but D and trimming were determined from the DNA. The profile shows approximately 170,000 clones, about nine tenths of them singletons. Sequencing was carried out using peripheral blood. The receptor was derived from a man aged 60 to 75 with active or convalescent COVID-19.

The CDR3, as DNA: TGCGCCAGCAGCTTGACCGGGACTGAAGCTTTCTTT. This sequence encodes CASSLTGTEAFF. The chain joins TRBV5-1 to TRBJ1-1; no clear D gene. The V gene lost 1 base and the J gene lost 5 bases, with 6 bases spanning the gap. CDR1 is SGHRS, CDR2 YFSETQ, per germline. The CDR3 is 12 amino acids.